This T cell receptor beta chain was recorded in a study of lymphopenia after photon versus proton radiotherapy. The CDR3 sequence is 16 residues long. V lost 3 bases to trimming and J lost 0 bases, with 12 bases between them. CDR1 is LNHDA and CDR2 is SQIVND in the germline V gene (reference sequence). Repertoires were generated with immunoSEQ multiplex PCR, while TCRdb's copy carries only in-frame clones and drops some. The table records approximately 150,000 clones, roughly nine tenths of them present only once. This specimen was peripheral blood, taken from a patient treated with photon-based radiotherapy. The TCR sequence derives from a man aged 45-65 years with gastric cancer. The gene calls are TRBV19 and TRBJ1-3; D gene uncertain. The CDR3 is CASSIQGLDSGNTIYF. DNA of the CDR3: TGTGCCAGTAGTATCCAAGGCCTAGACTCTGGAAACACCATATATTTT.